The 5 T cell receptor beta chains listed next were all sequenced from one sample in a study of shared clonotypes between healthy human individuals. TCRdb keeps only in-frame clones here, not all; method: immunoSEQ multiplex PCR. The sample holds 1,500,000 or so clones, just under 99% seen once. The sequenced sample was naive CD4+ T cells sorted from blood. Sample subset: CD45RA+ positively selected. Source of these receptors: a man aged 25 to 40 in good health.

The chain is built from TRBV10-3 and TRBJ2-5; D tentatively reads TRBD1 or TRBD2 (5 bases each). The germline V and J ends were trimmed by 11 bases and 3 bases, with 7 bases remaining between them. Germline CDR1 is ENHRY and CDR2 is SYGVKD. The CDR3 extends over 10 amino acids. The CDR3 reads CAVGEETQYF. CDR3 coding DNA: TGTGCCGTGGGGGAAGAGACCCAGTACTTC.

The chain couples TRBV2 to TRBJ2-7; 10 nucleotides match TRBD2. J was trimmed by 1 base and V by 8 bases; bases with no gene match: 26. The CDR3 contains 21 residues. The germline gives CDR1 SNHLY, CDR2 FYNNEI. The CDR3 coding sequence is TGTGCCAGCGCGAGACAGGGGTCTAGCGGGAGCAACGGGTTAGTTTCCTACGAGCAGTACTTC. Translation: CASARQGSSGSNGLVSYEQYF.

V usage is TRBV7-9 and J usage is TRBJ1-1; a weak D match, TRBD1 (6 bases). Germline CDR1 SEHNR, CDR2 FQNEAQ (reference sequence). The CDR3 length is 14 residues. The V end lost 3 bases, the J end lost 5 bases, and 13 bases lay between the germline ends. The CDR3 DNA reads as TGTGCCAGCAGCTTCGCCGGGCAGGGGACTGAAGCTTTCTTT. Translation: CASSFAGQGTEAFF.

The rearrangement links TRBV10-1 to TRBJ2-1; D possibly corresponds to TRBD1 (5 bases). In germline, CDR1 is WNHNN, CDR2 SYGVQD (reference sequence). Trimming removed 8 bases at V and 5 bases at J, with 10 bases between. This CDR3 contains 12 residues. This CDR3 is CASAGSNNEQFF. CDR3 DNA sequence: TGCGCCAGCGCAGGGTCAAACAATGAGCAGTTCTTC.

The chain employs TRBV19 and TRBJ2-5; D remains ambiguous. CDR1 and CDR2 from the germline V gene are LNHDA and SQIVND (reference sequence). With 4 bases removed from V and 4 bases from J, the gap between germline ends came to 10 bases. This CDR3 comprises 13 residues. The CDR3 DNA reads TGTGCCAGTAGTAGCCGTTTTCGAGAGACCCAGTACTTC. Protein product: CASSSRFRETQYF.